A selection of T cell receptor beta chains follows, all from one sample in a study of cytomegalovirus exposure and HLA in healthy donors. This table comes from immunoSEQ multiplex PCR, and its TCRdb copy is limited to in-frame clones, with some not included. Of 85,000 to 100,000 clones listed, 84% are singletons. The sample comprised PBMCs. All receptors come from a young woman in good health and CMV-seropositive. Each CDR3 is given with its conserved first and last residue. Each record gives: D gene, J gene, clone size, V gene, CDR3 protein, CDR3 DNA. A D gene is named only where the DNA matches it firmly. Clone sizes are given selectively: once, few, many, or a class where the clone is expanded.

>TRBD1|TRBJ2-7|-|TRBV4-2
CASSQDRGSYEQYF
TGTGCCAGCAGCCAGGACAGGGGATCCTACGAGCAGTACTTC
>-|TRBJ2-3|-|TRBV20-1
CSAQRSDTQYF
TGCAGTGCGCAGCGATCGGATACGCAGTATTTT
>TRBD2|TRBJ2-7|-|TRBV4-1
CASSHGTSFYEQYF
TGCGCCAGCAGCCACGGGACTAGTTTCTACGAGCAGTACTTC
>-|TRBJ1-5|-|TRBV5-6
CASSLAGKNSNQPQHF
TGTGCCAGCAGCTTGGCCGGGAAAAATAGCAATCAGCCCCAGCATTTT
>-|TRBJ2-7|-|TRBV7-2
CASARPSYEQYF
TGTGCCAGTGCGCGCCCCTCCTACGAGCAGTACTTC
>TRBD2|TRBJ2-1|-|TRBV5-4
CASTTSGSYNEQFF
TGTGCCAGCACCACTAGCGGTTCCTACAATGAGCAGTTCTTC
>TRBD2|TRBJ2-6|-|TRBV9
CASSVGTSGRFSGANVLTF
TGTGCCAGCAGCGTGGGGACTAGCGGGCGATTCTCTGGGGCCAACGTCCTGACTTTC
>TRBD2|TRBJ2-1|once|TRBV7-9
CASSLGLAGPGVNEQFF
TGTGCCAGCAGCCTGGGACTAGCGGGGCCGGGGGTCAATGAGCAGTTCTTC
>TRBD2|TRBJ2-1|few|TRBV29-1
CSACPSGSHNEQFF
TGCAGCGCCTGCCCTAGCGGGAGTCATAATGAGCAGTTCTTC
>-|TRBJ1-1|-|TRBV2
CASSEAELWASTEAFF
TGTGCCAGCAGTGAAGCGGAACTTTGGGCGAGCACTGAAGCTTTCTTT
>TRBD2|TRBJ2-2|-|TRBV6-4
CASSDVAGSTGELFF
TGTGCCAGCAGTGACGTAGCGGGAAGCACCGGGGAGCTGTTTTTT
>-|TRBJ1-1|-|TRBV28
CASSFSVGSITFF
TGTGCCAGCAGTTTTTCCGTCGGGTCAATCACTTTCTTT
>-|TRBJ2-7|few|TRBV7-7
CASSLGAGPTYEQYF
TGTGCTAGCAGCTTAGGTGCGGGGCCCACCTACGAGCAGTACTTC
>-|TRBJ2-7|-|TRBV28
CASSFELPTYEQYF
TGTGCCAGCAGTTTTGAACTTCCTACCTACGAGCAGTACTTC
>-|TRBJ2-1|-|TRBV14
CASSMGLYNEQFF
TGTGCCAGCAGCATGGGGCTCTACAATGAGCAGTTCTTC
>-|TRBJ2-7|-|TRBV27
CASSARGKAYEQYF
TGTGCCAGCAGTGCGCGGGGAAAGGCCTACGAGCAGTACTTC
>-|TRBJ2-3|-|TRBV6-5
CASSPGTTQDTQYF
TGTGCCAGCAGCCCCGGGACAACCCAGGATACGCAGTATTTT
>-|TRBJ1-2|-|TRBV6-5
CASSYSDSGYGYTF
TGTGCCAGCAGTTACTCGGACAGTGGCTATGGCTACACCTTC
>-|TRBJ1-4|-|TRBV2
CATTRLRHGEKLFF
TGTGCCACGACTAGACTGAGGCACGGTGAAAAACTGTTTTTT
>-|TRBJ2-2|-|TRBV6-4
CASRATGNTGELFF
TGTGCCAGCAGAGCCACCGGGAACACCGGGGAGCTGTTTTTT
>-|TRBJ1-5|-|TRBV6-6
CASSSQGYSNQPQHF
TGTGCCAGCAGTTCCCAGGGTTATAGCAATCAGCCCCAGCATTTT
>-|TRBJ2-3|-|TRBV4-1
CASSQDLSVRTDTQYF
TGCGCCAGCAGCCAAGATCTAAGCGTTCGGACAGATACGCAGTATTTT
>TRBD2|TRBJ2-4|-|TRBV5-1
CASSTLAGDRNIQYF
TGCGCCAGCAGCACCCTAGCGGGAGATCGAAACATTCAGTACTTC
>TRBD1|TRBJ2-5|-|TRBV5-1
CASSPLGQGRETQYF
TGCGCCAGCAGCCCCCTGGGACAGGGTCGGGAGACCCAGTACTTC
>TRBD1|TRBJ1-3|-|TRBV5-1
CASSSLGPGQTDTIYF
TGCGCCAGCAGCAGCTTGGGGCCGGGACAGACGGACACCATATATTTT
>TRBD1|TRBJ1-2|-|TRBV10-3
CAISEVHRGYLGNYGYTF
TGTGCCATCAGTGAGGTTCACAGGGGATATTTGGGTAACTATGGCTACACCTTC
>-|TRBJ2-7|-|TRBV5-5
CASSLASTSSYEQYF
TGTGCCAGCAGCTTGGCCTCTACCTCGTCCTACGAGCAGTACTTC
>TRBD1|TRBJ2-7|-|TRBV7-9
CASSLLQGVSYEQYF
TGTGCCAGCAGCTTATTACAGGGGGTCTCCTACGAGCAGTACTTC
>-|TRBJ2-6|-|TRBV7-9
CASSSRLVSGANVLTF
TGTGCCAGCAGTTCTCGACTTGTCTCTGGGGCCAACGTCCTGACTTTC
>-|TRBJ1-1|-|TRBV5-4
CASSLAQGNTEAFF
TGTGCCAGCAGCTTGGCCCAGGGCAACACTGAAGCTTTCTTT
>-|TRBJ1-2|-|TRBV20-1
CSAINSYGYTF
TGCAGTGCTATAAATTCCTATGGCTACACCTTC
>-|TRBJ2-7|-|TRBV5-6
CASSSGGGHYEQYF
TGTGCCAGCAGCTCCGGAGGGGGCCACTACGAGCAGTACTTC
>-|TRBJ1-3|few|TRBV6-1
CASSEAGRGHSSSGNTIYF
TGTGCCAGCAGTGAAGCTGGTCGGGGACATTCGTCCTCTGGAAACACCATATATTTT
>TRBD1|TRBJ2-7|-|TRBV7-9
CASSLAGTGANEQYF
TGTGCCAGCAGCTTAGCTGGGACAGGGGCGAACGAGCAGTACTTC
>-|TRBJ1-1|-|TRBV2
CASRKGGETEAFF
TGTGCCAGCAGAAAGGGGGGGGAGACTGAAGCTTTCTTT
>TRBD1|TRBJ2-7|-|TRBV6-1
CASRDYTGGYEQYF
TGTGCCAGCAGAGACTATACAGGGGGCTACGAGCAGTACTTC
>TRBD2|TRBJ2-7|-|TRBV10-3
CAISDRSGGRSEQYF
TGTGCCATCAGTGATAGGAGCGGGGGGAGATCCGAGCAGTACTTC
>TRBD1|TRBJ2-1|-|TRBV6-5
CASSYNRGNEQFF
TGTGCCAGCAGTTACAACAGGGGCAATGAGCAGTTCTTC
>-|TRBJ2-7|-|TRBV7-9
CASGTGKGEQYF
TGTGCCAGCGGAACAGGGAAAGGGGAGCAGTACTTC
>-|TRBJ1-3|-|TRBV5-1
CASSLEVGGSGNTIYF
TGCGCCAGCAGCTTGGAGGTCGGGGGATCTGGAAACACCATATATTTT
>-|TRBJ2-2|once|TRBV5-6
CASSPGWGRWVSGELFF
TGTGCCAGCAGCCCGGGATGGGGGCGCTGGGTGTCCGGGGAGCTGTTTTTT
>-|TRBJ2-3|-|TRBV28
CASTFSLLLRFETTDTQYF
TGTGCCAGCACTTTTAGTCTCCTATTGCGCTTCGAAACCACAGATACGCAGTATTTT
>-|TRBJ2-1|-|TRBV2
CASSEDTPNEQFF
TGTGCCAGCAGTGAAGACACCCCTAATGAGCAGTTCTTC
>-|TRBJ2-7|-|TRBV5-1
CASSLVAGAYEQYF
TGCGCCAGCAGCTTGGTTGCAGGGGCCTACGAGCAGTACTTC
>TRBD1|TRBJ2-1|-|TRBV6-5
CASSYSRDRGNEQFF
TGTGCCAGCAGTTACTCGAGGGACAGGGGCAATGAGCAGTTCTTC
>TRBD1|TRBJ1-4|-|TRBV2
CASSAGTAGEKLFF
TGTGCCAGCAGTGCCGGGACAGCCGGTGAAAAACTGTTTTTT
>-|TRBJ2-7|-|TRBV5-4
CASSMDADYEQYF
TGTGCCAGCAGCATGGACGCAGACTACGAGCAGTACTTC
>TRBD2|TRBJ2-5|-|TRBV30
CAWSGLAAETQYF
TGTGCCTGGAGCGGACTAGCTGCTGAGACCCAGTACTTC
>-|TRBJ1-1|-|TRBV28
CASSSWAAPMNTEAFF
TGTGCCAGCAGTTCTTGGGCCGCCCCCATGAACACTGAAGCTTTCTTT
>TRBD1|TRBJ2-7|-|TRBV7-8
CASSFEGAFYEQYF
TGTGCCAGCAGCTTCGAGGGGGCTTTTTACGAGCAGTACTTC
>-|TRBJ1-4|-|TRBV19
CASSRGARFEKLFF
TGTGCCAGTTCGCGGGGCGCCCGGTTTGAAAAACTGTTTTTT
>-|TRBJ2-5|once|TRBV11-2
CASSLGWQEVLETQYF
TGTGCCAGCAGCTTAGGGTGGCAGGAGGTCCTTGAGACCCAGTACTTC
>-|TRBJ1-2|once|TRBV29-1
CSVETGEDGYTF
TGCAGCGTTGAAACCGGGGAGGATGGCTACACCTTC
>-|TRBJ1-1|-|TRBV12-5
CASESGIEAFF
TGTGCTAGTGAATCAGGAATTGAAGCTTTCTTT
>TRBD1|TRBJ1-1|once|TRBV7-2
CASSPRQGARTEAFF
TGTGCCAGCAGCCCCCGACAGGGGGCCAGGACTGAAGCTTTCTTT
>-|TRBJ2-7|-|TRBV23-1
CASSHENATGGIYEQYF
TGCGCCAGCAGTCACGAAAACGCCACAGGTGGAATCTACGAGCAGTACTTC
>-|TRBJ2-5|-|TRBV4-2
CASSPGVEQETQYF
TGTGCCAGCAGCCCGGGGGTGGAACAAGAGACCCAGTACTTC
>TRBD2|TRBJ2-7|-|TRBV4-1
CASSQEARGLAGVYEQYF
TGCGCCAGCAGCCAAGAGGCGAGGGGACTAGCGGGAGTTTACGAGCAGTACTTC
>-|TRBJ1-1|-|TRBV4-1
CASSHKQLMNTEAFF
TGCGCCAGCAGCCATAAACAGCTCATGAACACTGAAGCTTTCTTT